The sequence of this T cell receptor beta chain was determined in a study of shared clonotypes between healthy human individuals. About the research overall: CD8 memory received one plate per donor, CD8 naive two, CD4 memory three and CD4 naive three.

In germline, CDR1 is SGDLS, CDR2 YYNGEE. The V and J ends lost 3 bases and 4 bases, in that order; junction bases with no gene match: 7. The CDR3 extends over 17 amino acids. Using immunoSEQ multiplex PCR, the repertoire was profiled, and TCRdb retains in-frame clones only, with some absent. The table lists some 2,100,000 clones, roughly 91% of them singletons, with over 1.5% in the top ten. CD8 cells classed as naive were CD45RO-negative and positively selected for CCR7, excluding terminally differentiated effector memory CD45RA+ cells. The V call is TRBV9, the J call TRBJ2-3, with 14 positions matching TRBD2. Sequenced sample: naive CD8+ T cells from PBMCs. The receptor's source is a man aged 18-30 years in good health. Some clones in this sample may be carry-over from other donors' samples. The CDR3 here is CASSARLAGGPPDTQYF. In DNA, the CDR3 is TGTGCCAGCAGCGCCCGACTAGCGGGAGGGCCTCCAGATACGCAGTATTTT.